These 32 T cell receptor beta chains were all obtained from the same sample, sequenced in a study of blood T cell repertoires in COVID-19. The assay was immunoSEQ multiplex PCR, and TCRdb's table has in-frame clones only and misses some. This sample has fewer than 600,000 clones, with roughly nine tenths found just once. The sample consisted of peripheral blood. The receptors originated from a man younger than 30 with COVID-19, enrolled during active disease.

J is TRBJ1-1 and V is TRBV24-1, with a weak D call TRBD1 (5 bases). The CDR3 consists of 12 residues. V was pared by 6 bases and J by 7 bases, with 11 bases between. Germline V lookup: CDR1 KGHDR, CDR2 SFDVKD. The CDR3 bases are TGTGCCACCAGTTCAGGGTTCGGTGAAGCTTTCTTT. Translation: CATSSGFGEAFF.

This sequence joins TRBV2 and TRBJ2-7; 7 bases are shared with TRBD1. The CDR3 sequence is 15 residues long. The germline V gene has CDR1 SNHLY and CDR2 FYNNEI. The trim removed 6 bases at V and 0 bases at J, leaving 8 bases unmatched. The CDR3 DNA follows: TGTGCCAGCAGCCCCGGGACAGCCCTCTCCTACGAGCAGTACTTC. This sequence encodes CASSPGTALSYEQYF. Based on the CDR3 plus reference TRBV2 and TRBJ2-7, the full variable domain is EPEVTQTPSHQVTQMGQEVILRCVPISNHLYFYWYRQILGQKVEFLVSFYNNEISEKSEIFDDQFSVERPDGSNFTLKIRSTKLEDSAMYFCASSPGTALSYEQYFGPGTRLTVT.

This chain's CDR3 is CASSSGSSTDTQYF. For the CDR3, the DNA is TGTGCCAGTAGCTCGGGGAGTAGCACAGATACGCAGTATTTT. The chain links TRBV19 to TRBJ2-3; perhaps TRBD2 as D (5 bases). This CDR3 spans 14 amino acids. V was pared by 6 bases and J by 0 bases, with 10 bases between. Germline CDR1 LNHDA, CDR2 SQIVND (reference sequence).

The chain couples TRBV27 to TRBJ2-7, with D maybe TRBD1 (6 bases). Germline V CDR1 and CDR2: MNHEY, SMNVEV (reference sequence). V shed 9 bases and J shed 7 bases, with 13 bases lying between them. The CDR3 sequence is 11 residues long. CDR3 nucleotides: TGTGCCAGTTCAACAGGGAGTGAGCAGTACTTC. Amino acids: CASSTGSEQYF.

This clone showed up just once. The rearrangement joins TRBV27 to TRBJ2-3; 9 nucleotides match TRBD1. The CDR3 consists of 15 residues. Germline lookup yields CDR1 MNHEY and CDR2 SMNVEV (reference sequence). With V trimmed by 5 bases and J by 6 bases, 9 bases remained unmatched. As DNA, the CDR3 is TGTGCCAGCAGTCTTGGGTACAGGGGGCACGATACGCAGTATTTT. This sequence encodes CASSLGYRGHDTQYF.

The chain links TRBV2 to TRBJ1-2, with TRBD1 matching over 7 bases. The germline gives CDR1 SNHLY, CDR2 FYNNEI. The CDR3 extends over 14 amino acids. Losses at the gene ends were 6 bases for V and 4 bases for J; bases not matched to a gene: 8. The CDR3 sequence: CASRRWGQIYGYTF. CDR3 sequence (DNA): TGTGCCAGCAGGAGATGGGGACAGATCTATGGCTACACCTTC.

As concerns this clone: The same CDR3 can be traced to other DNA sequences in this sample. The DNA of the CDR3 is TGTGCCAGCAGTTCGACAGGGGGCACTGAAGCTTTCTTT. Its protein is CASSSTGGTEAFF. The chain has TRBV12-3 or TRBV12-4 and TRBJ1-1, with 9 nucleotides matching TRBD1. The CDR3 covers 13 residues. The junction had 1 base not matched to a gene; V was cut back by 4 bases and J by 4 bases.

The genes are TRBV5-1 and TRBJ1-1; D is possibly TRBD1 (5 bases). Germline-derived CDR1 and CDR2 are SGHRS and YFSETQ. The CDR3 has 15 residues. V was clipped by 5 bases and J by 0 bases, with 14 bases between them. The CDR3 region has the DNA TGCGCCAGCAGTCCCACCCAGGGAATGAACACTGAAGCTTTCTTT. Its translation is CASSPTQGMNTEAFF.

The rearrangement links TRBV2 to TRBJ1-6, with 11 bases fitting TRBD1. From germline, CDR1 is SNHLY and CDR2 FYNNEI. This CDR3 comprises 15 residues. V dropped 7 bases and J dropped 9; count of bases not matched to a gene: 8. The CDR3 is CASTVRTGGISPLHF. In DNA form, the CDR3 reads TGTGCCAGCACTGTTCGGACAGGGGGCATTTCACCCCTCCACTTT.

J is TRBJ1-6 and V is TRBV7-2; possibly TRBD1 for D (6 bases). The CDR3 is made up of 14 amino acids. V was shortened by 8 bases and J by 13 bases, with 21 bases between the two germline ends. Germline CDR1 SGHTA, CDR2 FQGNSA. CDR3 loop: CASRSPKQGNPLHF. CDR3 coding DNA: TGTGCCAGCCGAAGCCCCAAACAGGGTAACCCCCTCCACTTT. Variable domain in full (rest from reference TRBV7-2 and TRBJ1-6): GAGVSQSPSNKVTEKGKDVELRCDPISGHTALYWYRQSLGQGLEFLIYFQGNSAPDKSGLPSDRFSAERTGGSVSTLTIQRTQQEDSAVYLCASRSPKQGNPLHFGNGTRLTVT.

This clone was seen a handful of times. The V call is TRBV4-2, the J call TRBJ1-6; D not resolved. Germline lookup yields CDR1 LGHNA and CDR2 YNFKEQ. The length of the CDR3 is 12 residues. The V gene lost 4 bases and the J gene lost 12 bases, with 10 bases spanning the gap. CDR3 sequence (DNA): TGTGCCAGCAGCCTGGAGGGCAGACCCCTCCACTTT. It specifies CASSLEGRPLHF.

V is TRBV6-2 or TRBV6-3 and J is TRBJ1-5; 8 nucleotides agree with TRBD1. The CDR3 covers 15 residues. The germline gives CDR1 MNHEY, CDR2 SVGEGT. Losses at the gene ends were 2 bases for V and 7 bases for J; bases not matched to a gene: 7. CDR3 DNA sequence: TGTGCCAGCAGTTACCCGTCAGGGGGCGCGCAGCCCCAGCATTTT. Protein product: CASSYPSGGAQPQHF.

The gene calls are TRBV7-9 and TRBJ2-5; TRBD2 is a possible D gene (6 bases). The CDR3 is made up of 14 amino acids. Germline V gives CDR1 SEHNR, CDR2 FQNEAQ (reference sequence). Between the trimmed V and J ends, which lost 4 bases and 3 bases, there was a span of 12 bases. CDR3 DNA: TGTGCCAGCAGCTCCAAACGGGGGAAAGAGACCCAGTACTTC. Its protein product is CASSSKRGKETQYF.

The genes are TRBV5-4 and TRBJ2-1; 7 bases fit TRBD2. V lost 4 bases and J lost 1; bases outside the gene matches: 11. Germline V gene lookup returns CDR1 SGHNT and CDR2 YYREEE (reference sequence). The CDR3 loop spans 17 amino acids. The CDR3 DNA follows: TGTGCCAGCAGCCTTACTGTAAGGGAGGGGTCCTACAATGAGCAGTTCTTC. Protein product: CASSLTVREGSYNEQFF.

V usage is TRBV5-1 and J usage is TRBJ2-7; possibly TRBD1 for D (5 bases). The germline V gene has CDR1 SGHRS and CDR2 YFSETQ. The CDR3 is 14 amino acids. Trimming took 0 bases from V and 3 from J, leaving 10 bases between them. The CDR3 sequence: CASSLGQGYYEQYF. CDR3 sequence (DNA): TGCGCCAGCAGCTTGGGGCAGGGCTACTACGAGCAGTACTTC.

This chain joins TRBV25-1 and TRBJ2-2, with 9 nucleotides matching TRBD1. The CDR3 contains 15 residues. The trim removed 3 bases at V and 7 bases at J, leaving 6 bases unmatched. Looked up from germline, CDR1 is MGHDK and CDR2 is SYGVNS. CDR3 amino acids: CASSDRDRDHGELFF. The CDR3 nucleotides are TGTGCCAGCAGTGACCGGGACAGGGACCACGGGGAGCTGTTTTTT.

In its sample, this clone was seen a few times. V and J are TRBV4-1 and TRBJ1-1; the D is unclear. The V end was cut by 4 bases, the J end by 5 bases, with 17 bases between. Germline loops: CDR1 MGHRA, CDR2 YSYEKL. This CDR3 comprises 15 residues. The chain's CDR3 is CASSPFAGVVTEAFF. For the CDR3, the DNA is TGCGCCAGCAGCCCCTTCGCCGGGGTGGTGACTGAAGCTTTCTTT.

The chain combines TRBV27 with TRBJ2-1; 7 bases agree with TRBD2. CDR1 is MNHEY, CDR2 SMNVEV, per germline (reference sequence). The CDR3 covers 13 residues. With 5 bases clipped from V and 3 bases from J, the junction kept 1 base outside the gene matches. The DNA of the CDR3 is TGTGCCAGCAGTAAGCGGGACTACAATGAGCAGTTCTTC. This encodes CASSKRDYNEQFF.

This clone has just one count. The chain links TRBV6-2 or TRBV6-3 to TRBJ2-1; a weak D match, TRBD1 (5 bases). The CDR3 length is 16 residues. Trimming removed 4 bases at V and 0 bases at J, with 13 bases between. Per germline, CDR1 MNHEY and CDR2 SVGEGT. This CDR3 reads CASSSPTGGSYNEQFF. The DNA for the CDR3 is TGTGCCAGCAGTTCCCCCACAGGCGGCTCCTACAATGAGCAGTTCTTC.

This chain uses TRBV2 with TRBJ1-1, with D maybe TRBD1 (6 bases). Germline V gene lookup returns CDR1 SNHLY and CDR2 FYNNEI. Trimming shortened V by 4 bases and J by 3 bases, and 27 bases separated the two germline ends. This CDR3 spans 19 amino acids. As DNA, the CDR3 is TGTGCCAGCAGTGGAGCAAGGCTAACAACAGGGAGTGGGTACACTGAAGCTTTCTTT. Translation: CASSGARLTTGSGYTEAFF. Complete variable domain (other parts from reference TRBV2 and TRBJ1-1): EPEVTQTPSHQVTQMGQEVILRCVPISNHLYFYWYRQILGQKVEFLVSFYNNEISEKSEIFDDQFSVERPDGSNFTLKIRSTKLEDSAMYFCASSGARLTTGSGYTEAFFGQGTRLTVV.

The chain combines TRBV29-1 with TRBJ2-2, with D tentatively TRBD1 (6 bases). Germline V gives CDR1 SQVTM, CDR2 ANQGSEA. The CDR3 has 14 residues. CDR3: CTETGTRNTGELFF. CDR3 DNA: TGCACTGAAACAGGGACGAGGAACACCGGGGAGCTGTTTTTT.

The chain's CDR3 is CASYSGQTQQPQHF. The DNA for the CDR3 is TGTGCCAGCTACTCGGGACAGACTCAACAGCCCCAGCATTTT. The rearrangement joins TRBV5-4 to TRBJ1-5, with 7 nucleotides matching TRBD1. Trimming at V came to 7 bases and at J to 7 bases, leaving 11 bases not matched to a gene. Per germline, CDR1 SGHNT and CDR2 YYREEE (reference sequence). This CDR3 comprises 14 residues. The variable domain in full, with the rest retrieved from reference TRBV5-4 and TRBJ1-5, is ETGVTQSPTHLIKTRGQQVTLRCSSQSGHNTVSWYQQALGQGPQFIFQYYREEENGRGNFPPRFSGLQFPNYSSELNVNALELDDSALYLCASYSGQTQQPQHFGDGTRLSIL.

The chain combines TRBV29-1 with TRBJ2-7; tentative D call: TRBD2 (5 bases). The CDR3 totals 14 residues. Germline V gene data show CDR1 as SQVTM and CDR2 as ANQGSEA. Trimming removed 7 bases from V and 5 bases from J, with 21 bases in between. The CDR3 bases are TGCAGCGGCCCGCCCCAGCAAGCGGATAACGAGCAGTACTTC. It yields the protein CSGPPQQADNEQYF.

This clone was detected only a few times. This CDR3 is CASSYFLSSGNTIYF. The DNA for the CDR3 is TGCGCCAGCAGCTACTTCTTGAGCTCTGGAAACACCATATATTTT. The chain is built from TRBV5-1 and TRBJ1-3; D not resolved. The ends were cut back, 3 bases at V and 0 bases at J, with 10 bases in the middle. This CDR3 is 15 amino acids long. CDR1 is SGHRS and CDR2 is YFSETQ in the germline V gene. The entire variable domain, with the rest obtained from reference TRBV5-1 and TRBJ1-3, is as follows: KAGVTQTPRYLIKTRGQQVTLSCSPISGHRSVSWYQQTPGQGLQFLFEYFSETQRNKGNFPGRFSGRQFSNSRSEMNVSTLELGDSALYLCASSYFLSSGNTIYFGEGSWLTVV.

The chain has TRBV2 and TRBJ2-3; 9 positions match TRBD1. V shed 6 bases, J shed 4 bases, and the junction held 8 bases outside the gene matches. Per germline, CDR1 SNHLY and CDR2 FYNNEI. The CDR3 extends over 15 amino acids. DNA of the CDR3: TGTGCCAGCAGACCGGGACAGGGTACGGCAGATACGCAGTATTTT. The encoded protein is CASRPGQGTADTQYF. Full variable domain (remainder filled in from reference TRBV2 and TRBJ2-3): EPEVTQTPSHQVTQMGQEVILRCVPISNHLYFYWYRQILGQKVEFLVSFYNNEISEKSEIFDDQFSVERPDGSNFTLKIRSTKLEDSAMYFCASRPGQGTADTQYFGPGTRLTVL.

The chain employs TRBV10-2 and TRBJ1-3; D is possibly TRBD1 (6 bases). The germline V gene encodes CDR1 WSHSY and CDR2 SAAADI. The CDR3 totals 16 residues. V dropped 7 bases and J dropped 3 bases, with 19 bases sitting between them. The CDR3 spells CASTTAGGQGGNTIYF. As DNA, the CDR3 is TGCGCCAGCACAACCGCCGGGGGGCAAGGTGGAAACACCATATATTTT.

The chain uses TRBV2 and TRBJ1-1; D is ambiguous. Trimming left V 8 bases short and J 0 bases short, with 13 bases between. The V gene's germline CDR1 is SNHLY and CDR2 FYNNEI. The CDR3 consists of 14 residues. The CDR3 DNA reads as TGTGCCAGCCGAACGTCACTCATGAACACTGAAGCTTTCTTT. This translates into CASRTSLMNTEAFF.

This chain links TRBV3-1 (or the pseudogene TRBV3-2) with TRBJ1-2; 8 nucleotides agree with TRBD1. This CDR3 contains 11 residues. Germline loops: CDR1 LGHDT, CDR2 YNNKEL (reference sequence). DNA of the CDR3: TGTGCTGCCGGACAGGGTAGTGGCTACACCTTC. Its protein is CAAGQGSGYTF.

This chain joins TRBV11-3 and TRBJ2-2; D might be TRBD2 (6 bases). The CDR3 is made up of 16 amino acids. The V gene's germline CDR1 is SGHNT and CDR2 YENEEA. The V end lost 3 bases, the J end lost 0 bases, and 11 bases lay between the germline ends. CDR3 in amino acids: CASSFRAGPNTGELFF. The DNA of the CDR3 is TGTGCCAGCAGCTTCAGGGCGGGGCCGAACACCGGGGAGCTGTTTTTT.

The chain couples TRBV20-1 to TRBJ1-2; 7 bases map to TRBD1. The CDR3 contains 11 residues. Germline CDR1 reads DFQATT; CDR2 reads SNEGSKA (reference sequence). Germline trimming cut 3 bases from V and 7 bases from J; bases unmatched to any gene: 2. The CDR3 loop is CSASGTVGYTF. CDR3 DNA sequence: TGCAGTGCTAGTGGGACAGTTGGCTACACCTTC.

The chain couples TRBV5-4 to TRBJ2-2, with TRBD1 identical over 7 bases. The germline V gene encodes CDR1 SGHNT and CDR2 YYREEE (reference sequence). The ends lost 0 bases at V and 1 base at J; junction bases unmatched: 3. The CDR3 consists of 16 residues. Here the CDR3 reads CASSLAGTVNTGELFF. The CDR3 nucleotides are TGTGCCAGCAGCTTGGCGGGGACAGTGAACACCGGGGAGCTGTTTTTT.

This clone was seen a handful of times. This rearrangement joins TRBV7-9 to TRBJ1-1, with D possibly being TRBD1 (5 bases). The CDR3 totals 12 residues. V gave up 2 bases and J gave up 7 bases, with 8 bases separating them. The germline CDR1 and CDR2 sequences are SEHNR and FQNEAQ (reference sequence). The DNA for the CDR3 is TGTGCCAGCAGCTTACAGCAGGGTGAAGCTTTCTTT. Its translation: CASSLQQGEAFF.